One T cell receptor beta chain is described in this entry. Compared with germline, one end of the junction differs, possibly owing to a read error. This CDR3 comprises 13 residues. The germline V gene has CDR1 MNHEY and CDR2 SMNVEV (reference sequence). The protocol was immunoSEQ multiplex PCR, while the TCRdb copy is restricted to in-frame clones and leaves out a portion. The data hold 300,000 to 450,000 clones, with around 89% observed a single time. The sample comes from a study of blood T cell repertoires in COVID-19. The sequence derives from a man aged 18 to 29 who had recovered from COVID-19. What was sequenced was PBMCs or T cells enriched from blood (not recorded which). The gene calls are TRBV27 and TRBJ1-1; D unresolved. This chain's CDR3 is CASSLSANTEAFF. DNA of the CDR3: TGTGCCAGCAGCTTATCAGCGAACACTGAAGCTTTCTTT.